This T cell receptor (beta chain) was sequenced in a study of low-dose radiotherapy and immunotherapy resistance in tumors. Looking at the study overall: Every 2 weeks, cohort 1 got 0.5 Gy, reaching 6.5 Gy to the planning target volume. Each patient took aspirin at a dose of 300 mg by mouth once daily over the course of four cycles, with dosing beginning on cycle 1 day 1.

Both TCRalpha and TCRbeta chains were reverse transcribed with V-gene-specific primers. Both a constant-region primer and a V-primer adapter served to amplify TCRs across roughly 20 PCR cycles. TCRdb analysed the reads with MiXCR anew, one entry per CDR3 protein. Of about 14,000 distinct CDR3 sequences listed, under 60% are singletons. The treatment that donors received included nivolumab, ipilimumab, aspirin, low-dose cyclophosphamide and low-dose radiotherapy. The CDR3 spans 14 residues. Germline assignment: CDR1 MNHNS and CDR2 SASEGT. V was trimmed by 4 bases and J by 7 bases, leaving 14 bases between them.

The sequence came from a human donor with advanced metastatic prostate, ovarian, gallbladder or colorectal cancer (not recorded which). This table probably holds off-target reads from a library built for another chain. The chain has TRBV6-1 and TRBJ2-1; D possibly uses TRBD1 or TRBD2 (6 bases each). Written as DNA, the CDR3 is TGTGCCAGCAGTGGCCTCGGGGGCTTGAATGAGCAGTTCTTC. It encodes CASSGLGGLNEQFF.